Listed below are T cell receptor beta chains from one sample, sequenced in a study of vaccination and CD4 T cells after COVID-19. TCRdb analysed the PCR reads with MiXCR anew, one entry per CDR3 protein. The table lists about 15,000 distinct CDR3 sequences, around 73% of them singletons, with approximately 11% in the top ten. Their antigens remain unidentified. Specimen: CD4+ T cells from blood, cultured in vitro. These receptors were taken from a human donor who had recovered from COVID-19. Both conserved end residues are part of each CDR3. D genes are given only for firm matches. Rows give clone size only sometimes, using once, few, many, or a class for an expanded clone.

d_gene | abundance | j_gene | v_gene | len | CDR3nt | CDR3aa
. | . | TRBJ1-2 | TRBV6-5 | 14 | TGTGCCAGCAGTTCCGCGGGAACAGGGAGTGGCTACACCTTC | CASSSAGTGSGYTF
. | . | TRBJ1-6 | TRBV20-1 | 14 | TGCAGTGTTAACCCGACGGTGGCGAATTCACCCCTCCACTTT | CSVNPTVANSPLHF
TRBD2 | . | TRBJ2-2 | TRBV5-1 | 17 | TGCGCCAGCAGCTGGACTAGCGGGAGCCCGAACACCGGGGAGCTGTTTTTT | CASSWTSGSPNTGELFF
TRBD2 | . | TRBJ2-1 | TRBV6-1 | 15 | TGTGCCAGCAGTAGAGCGGGAGCGTCCTACAATGAGCAGTTCTTC | CASSRAGASYNEQFF
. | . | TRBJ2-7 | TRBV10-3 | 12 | TGTGCCATCAGCCCGCAGGGCTACGAGCAGTACTTC | CAISPQGYEQYF
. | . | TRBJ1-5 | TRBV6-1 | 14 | TGTGCCAGCAGAGCTCTCGCGGGGGGTCAGCCCCAGCATTTT | CASRALAGGQPQHF
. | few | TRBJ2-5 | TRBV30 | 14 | TGTGCCTGGAGTGTATACGCAGGGGTCGAGACCCAGTACTTC | CAWSVYAGVETQYF
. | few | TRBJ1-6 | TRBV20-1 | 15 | TGCAGTGCTAGTCGAGGAAGGGGTCTTAATTCGGCCCTCCACTTT | CSASRGRGLNSALHF
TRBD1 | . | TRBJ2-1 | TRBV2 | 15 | TGTGCCACCGTCCTAGAGGGACAGATATACAATGAGCAGTTCTTC | CATVLEGQIYNEQFF
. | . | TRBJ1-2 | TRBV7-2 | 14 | TGTGCCAGCAGCCCCCAGGACGCTTCTGGTGGCTACACCTTC | CASSPQDASGGYTF
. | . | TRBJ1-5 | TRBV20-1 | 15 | TGCAGTGCTAGTCCCCCCCGGGGAGGCAATCAGCCCCAGCATTTT | CSASPPRGGNQPQHF
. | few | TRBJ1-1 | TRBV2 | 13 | TGTGCCAGCAGTTCCGAGACAGGCGCGAAAGCTTTCTTT | CASSSETGAKAFF
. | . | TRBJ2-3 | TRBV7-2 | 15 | TGTGCCAGCAGCTCCGCCTCGGGGAACACAGATACGCAGTATTTT | CASSSASGNTDTQYF
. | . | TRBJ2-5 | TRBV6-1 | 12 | TGTGCCAGCGGAAGACAGAAAGAGACCCAGTACTTC | CASGRQKETQYF
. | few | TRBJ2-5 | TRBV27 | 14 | TGTGCCAGCAGTTCCTACACAAACCAAGAGACCCAGTACTTC | CASSSYTNQETQYF
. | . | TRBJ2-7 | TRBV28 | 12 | TGTGCCAGCAGGTCGACTAGTCCCGAGCAGTACTTC | CASRSTSPEQYF
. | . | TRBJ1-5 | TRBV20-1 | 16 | TGCAGTGCTAATAGAAGGGGGTGGCGGAGCAATCAGCCCCAGCATTTT | CSANRRGWRSNQPQHF
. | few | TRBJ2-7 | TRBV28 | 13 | TGTGCCAGCAGTTGGGACTCCAGCTACGAGCAGTACTTC | CASSWDSSYEQYF
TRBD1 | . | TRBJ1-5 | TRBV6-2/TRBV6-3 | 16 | TGTGCCAGCACCGGGGGCTTCGGGACAGTCAATCAGCCCCAGCATTTT | CASTGGFGTVNQPQHF
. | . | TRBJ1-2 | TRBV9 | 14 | TGTGCCAGCAGCGCAATCGACAGCTCCTATGGCTACACCTTC | CASSAIDSSYGYTF
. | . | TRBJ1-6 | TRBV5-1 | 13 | TGCGCCAGCTCTAGCAACTATAATTCACCCCTCCACTTT | CASSSNYNSPLHF
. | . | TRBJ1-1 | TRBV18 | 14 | TGTGCCAGCTCACTAAGGACCGGGGACACTGAAGCTTTCTTT | CASSLRTGDTEAFF
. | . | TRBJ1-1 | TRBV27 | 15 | TGTGCCAGCAGACTCCTAGGGTATGAGGGCACTGAAGCTTTCTTT | CASRLLGYEGTEAFF
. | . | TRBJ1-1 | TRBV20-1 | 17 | TGCAGTGCTAGCAAAATGGGCGGTAGGGCGGTGAACACTGAAGCTTTCTTT | CSASKMGGRAVNTEAFF
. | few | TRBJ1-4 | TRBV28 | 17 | TGTGCCAGCAGGTACGTGGGAGCCGGTGCAACTAATGAAAAACTGTTTTTT | CASRYVGAGATNEKLFF
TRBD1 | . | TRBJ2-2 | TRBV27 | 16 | TGTGCCAGCATTGAAGACGGGACAGTGAACACCGGGGAGCTGTTTTTT | CASIEDGTVNTGELFF
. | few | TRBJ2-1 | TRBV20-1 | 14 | TGCAGCGTTGCAACTCCCAGCTCCTACAATGAGCAGTTCTTC | CSVATPSSYNEQFF
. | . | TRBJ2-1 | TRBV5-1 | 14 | TGCGCCAGCAGCTTGGTGGTCAGTTCCAATGAGCAGTTCTTC | CASSLVVSSNEQFF
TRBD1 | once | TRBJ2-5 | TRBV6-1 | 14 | TGTGCCAGCAGCCCGACAGGGTTAGGAGAGACCCAGTACTTC | CASSPTGLGETQYF